This T cell receptor (beta chain) came from a study of CD8 T cells in ankylosing spondylitis. Study observations and caveats: There was a TCR beta motif, made of several highly homologous variants, that appeared characteristic of ankylosing spondylitis blood.

Trimming cost V 2 bases and J 6 bases, with 10 bases left between them. The CDR3 loop spans 13 amino acids. Germline-derived CDR1 and CDR2 are SGHRS and YFSETQ. TCRdb re-analysed the 5' RACE reads in MiXCR, keeping a single row per CDR3 protein. The table shows some 140,000 distinct CDR3 sequences, with about an eighth occurring only once. This clonotype was found many times. The antigen is undetermined. Specimen: blood, either unsorted or a sorted T cell fraction (not recorded which). The TCR sequence derives from a female donor with ankylosing spondylitis or in good health (not recorded which). The chain is built from TRBV5-1 and TRBJ2-3; D is possibly TRBD1 (6 bases). CDR3 loop: CASSFPGDDTQYF. The CDR3, as DNA: TGCGCCAGCAGCTTCCCAGGGGACGATACGCAGTATTTT.